This T cell receptor beta chain was retrieved from a study of CD8 T cells in ankylosing spondylitis. General study results and limits: Made up of several highly homologous variants, a TCR beta motif appeared characteristic of ankylosing spondylitis blood.

As regards this clonotype: The antigen remains undetermined.

TCRdb re-analysed the 5' RACE reads in MiXCR, keeping a single row per CDR3 protein. The profile shows fewer than 400,000 distinct CDR3 sequences, 20% to 25% of them singletons. CDR1 is SGHTA, CDR2 FQGNSA, per germline. CDR3 size: 13 residues. With 6 bases removed from V and 7 bases from J, the gap between germline ends came to 15 bases. The chain couples TRBV7-2 to TRBJ1-2; D gene unclear. This TCR came from a male donor with ankylosing spondylitis. The sequenced sample consisted of blood, either unsorted or a sorted T cell fraction (not recorded which). CDR3 coding DNA: TGTGCCAGCAGTCGAGGCGGCGTCTTTGGCTACACCTTC. Protein product: CASSRGGVFGYTF.